The clone carrying this T cell receptor beta chain showed up just a few times. Its target is unknown. Looked up from germline, CDR1 is SEHNR and CDR2 is FQNEAQ (reference sequence). This CDR3 has 16 amino acids. Trimming took 3 bases from V and 7 from J; bases not matched to a gene: 9. The source of the sample is a study of T cell repertoires in cytomegalovirus infection. One entry per CDR3 protein results from TCRdb running MiXCR on the reads. This sample has about 280,000 distinct CDR3 sequences, with around 20% found just once. This sequence was found in a human donor in good health (CMV status not recorded). Some clones in this sample may be carry-over from other donors' samples. The chain uses TRBV7-9 and TRBJ1-5; 10 bases match TRBD1. This specimen consisted of cultured PBMCs, obtained from culture after CMV antigen stimulation. The CDR3 DNA is TGTGCCAGCAGCTTGGCCTCCGGACAGGGGGGGCAGCCCCAGCATTTT. It codes for CASSLASGQGGQPQHF.